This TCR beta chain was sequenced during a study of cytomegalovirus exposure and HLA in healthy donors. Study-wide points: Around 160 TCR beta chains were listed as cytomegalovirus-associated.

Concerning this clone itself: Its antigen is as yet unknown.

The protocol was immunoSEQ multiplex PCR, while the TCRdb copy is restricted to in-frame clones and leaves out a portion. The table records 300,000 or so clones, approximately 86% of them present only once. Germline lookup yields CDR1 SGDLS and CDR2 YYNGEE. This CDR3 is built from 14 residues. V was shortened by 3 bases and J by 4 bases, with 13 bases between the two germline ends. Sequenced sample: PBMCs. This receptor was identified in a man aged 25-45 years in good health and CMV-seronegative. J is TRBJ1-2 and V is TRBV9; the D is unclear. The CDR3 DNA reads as TGTGCCAGCAGCGGCACCCTGACGGGCTATGGCTACACCTTC. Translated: CASSGTLTGYGYTF.